The 14 T cell receptor beta chains below all came from one sample that was sequenced in a study of T-cell reconstitution after alpha-beta-depleted transplantation in children. Researchers prepared the TCRbeta library using unique molecular identifiers, the study reports. Each CDR3 protein gets one entry after TCRdb re-called the PCR reads with MiXCR. The table lists 500,000 to 600,000 distinct CDR3 sequences, approximately 30% of them singletons. The sample in question was PBMCs, obtained before TCRalphabeta/CD19-depleted stem cell transplant. The receptor set was obtained from a boy less than two years old with Wiskott-Aldrich syndrome, due to receive a stem cell transplant.

The genes are TRBV12-3 or TRBV12-4 and TRBJ2-1; no clear D gene. Trimming removed 3 bases at V and 4 bases at J, with 16 bases between. This CDR3 comprises 16 residues. Written as DNA, the CDR3 is TGTGCCAGCAGTTTTAGGATAGGGCGGCTTTACAATGAGCAGTTCTTC. The encoded protein is CASSFRIGRLYNEQFF.

The rearrangement joins TRBV20-1 to TRBJ2-1; weak D call: TRBD2 (5 bases). CDR3 length: 15 residues. Germline V CDR1 and CDR2: DFQATT, SNEGSKA (reference sequence). V was cut by 3 bases and J by 0 bases, with 12 bases left in between. CDR3 bases: TGCAGTGCTAGGTGGCGGGCCTTCTCCTACAATGAGCAGTTCTTC. This gives the protein CSARWRAFSYNEQFF.

This clonotype was seen only a few times. The chain carries TRBV2 and TRBJ2-3; D gene uncertain. The CDR3 totals 14 residues. The V gene lost 3 bases and the J gene lost 2 bases, with 9 bases spanning the gap. From germline, CDR1 is SNHLY and CDR2 FYNNEI. The CDR3 here is CASSDLGSTDTQYF. The CDR3 DNA is TGTGCCAGCAGTGATCTAGGCTCCACAGATACGCAGTATTTT.

J is TRBJ2-3 and V is TRBV7-2; D ambiguous. V dropped 4 bases and J dropped 2 bases, with 13 bases sitting between them. This CDR3 comprises 15 residues. Germline V gene sequence: CDR1 SGHTA, CDR2 FQGNSA. This chain's CDR3 is CASSSYYDNTDTQYF. Here the CDR3 DNA reads TGTGCCAGCAGCTCCTACTATGACAACACAGATACGCAGTATTTT.

In this sample, this clonotype turned up a few times. This chain links TRBV21-1 with TRBJ2-7; TRBD2 is the table's D call, not checked against the DNA. TRBV21-1 is designated a pseudogene. This CDR3 has 16 amino acids. DNA for the CDR3: TGTGCCAGCAGCAGAAAAATAGCGGTTGCTACCTACGAGCAGTACTTC. Translation gives CASSRKIAVATYEQYF.

A few counts support this clonotype. This chain joins TRBV20-1 and TRBJ2-1; TRBD2 agrees at 9 bases. V shed 2 bases, J shed 8 bases, and the junction held 13 bases outside the gene matches. The CDR3 extends over 16 amino acids. Germline loops: CDR1 DFQATT, CDR2 SNEGSKA (reference sequence). CDR3 DNA: TGCAGTGCTAGAATGAACGCGGGAGGGCCCTCCGATGAGCAGTTCTTC. It encodes CSARMNAGGPSDEQFF.

The chain uses TRBV29-1 and TRBJ1-2; 7 nucleotides align to TRBD1. V shed 6 bases, J shed 7 bases, and the junction held 11 bases outside the gene matches. This CDR3 is 13 amino acids long. Germline-derived CDR1 and CDR2 are SQVTM and ANQGSEA. The CDR3: CSVIGGGAGGYTF. The CDR3 nucleotides are TGCAGCGTGATAGGAGGGGGCGCGGGTGGCTACACCTTC.

This clonotype has only a few counts. The chain couples TRBV20-1 to TRBJ2-7, with a tentative D call TRBD2 (5 bases). The CDR3 is 13 residues long. Per germline, CDR1 DFQATT and CDR2 SNEGSKA (reference sequence). Trimming took 0 bases from V and 5 from J, leaving 11 bases between them. CDR3 sequence (DNA): TGCAGTGCTAGAGATATACGGGGTGACGAGCAGTACTTC. It specifies CSARDIRGDEQYF.

This clonotype has just a few counts. The chain couples TRBV12-3 or TRBV12-4 to TRBJ1-6, with TRBD1 matching 9 bases. The CDR3 is 15 residues long. The ends lost 6 bases at V and 8 bases at J; junction bases unmatched: 8. CDR3 residues: CASSLTGGKDSPLHF. CDR3 sequence (DNA): TGTGCCAGCAGCCTGACAGGGGGGAAGGATTCACCCCTCCACTTT.

This clonotype was picked up a small number of times. The chain carries TRBV24-1 and TRBJ2-2; 8 bases match TRBD1. With V trimmed by 4 bases and J by 1 base, 4 bases remained unmatched. This CDR3 region has 16 residues. Germline CDR1 reads KGHDR; CDR2 reads SFDVKD. Written as DNA, the CDR3 is TGTGCCACCAGTGACTCCGGGACAGGGAACACCGGGGAGCTGTTTTTT. Residues: CATSDSGTGNTGELFF.

This clonotype was counted only a few times. The J gene is TRBJ2-1, the V gene TRBV11-2; 9 positions agree with TRBD2. CDR1 is SGHAT and CDR2 is FQNNGV in the germline V gene. The CDR3 length is 16 residues. Trimming at V came to 2 bases and at J to 10 bases, leaving 12 bases not matched to a gene. The CDR3 nucleotides are TGTGCCAGCAGCTTATTGTTAGCGGGAGTTGGTCAGGAGCAGTTCTTC. Amino acid sequence: CASSLLLAGVGQEQFF.

This clonotype came up a few times. The rearrangement links TRBV6-1 to TRBJ1-1; TRBD1 matches at 9 bases. CDR1 is MNHNS and CDR2 is SASEGT in the germline V gene. This CDR3 has 15 amino acids. Losses at the gene ends were 2 bases for V and 1 base for J; bases not matched to a gene: 2. Here the CDR3 DNA reads TGTGCCAGCAGTGAAAAGGGACAGGGGAACACTGAAGCTTTCTTT. It yields the protein CASSEKGQGNTEAFF.

V gene TRBV13 combines with J gene TRBJ2-4; D is unclear. V dropped 1 base and J dropped 5 bases, with 9 bases sitting between them. Germline CDR1 reads PRHDT; CDR2 reads FYEKMQ (reference sequence). The CDR3 has 14 amino acids. The CDR3 nucleotides are TGTGCCAGCAGCTTAGTGACTGGCGAAAACATTCAGTACTTC. This sequence encodes CASSLVTGENIQYF.

The chain combines TRBV5-1 with TRBJ2-1; the D gene could be TRBD1 or TRBD2 (5 bases each). V was shortened by 2 bases and J by 0 bases, with 15 bases between the two germline ends. From germline, CDR1 is SGHRS and CDR2 YFSETQ. This CDR3 has 17 residues. In DNA form, the CDR3 reads TGCGCCAGCAGCTTCGACCCCGGGACGCGCTCCTACAATGAGCAGTTCTTC. Its translation is CASSFDPGTRSYNEQFF.